The 9 T cell receptor beta chains below all came from one sample that was sequenced in a study of patients and donors after allogeneic stem cell transplantation. TCRdb reanalysed the RT-PCR reads using MiXCR and keeps one entry per CDR3 protein. The sample lists fewer than 500,000 distinct CDR3 sequences; roughly 17% were seen once. The sequencing input was blood, either unsorted or a sorted T cell fraction (not recorded which). These receptors came from a human donor who was either an allogeneic HSCT recipient or a stem cell or donor lymphocyte infusion donor (not recorded which). It is not recorded whose cells these are; they may come from a transplant donor.

This clonotype was seen more than once but under ten times. V gene TRBV3-1 combines with J gene TRBJ2-1, with D possibly TRBD2 on 7 matching bases. Between the trimmed V and J ends, which lost 4 bases and 7 bases, there was a span of 20 bases. The CDR3 sequence is 16 residues long. Germline-derived CDR1 and CDR2 are LGHDT and YNNKEL (reference sequence). The CDR3 loop reads CASSRFEGGPANEQFF. The CDR3 nucleotides read TGTGCCAGCAGCCGATTTGAGGGGGGGCCCGCTAATGAGCAGTTCTTC.

V and J are TRBV30 and TRBJ2-7; D not resolved. This CDR3 has 11 amino acids. V dropped 4 bases and J dropped 2 bases, with 6 bases sitting between them. Per germline, CDR1 GTSNPN and CDR2 SVGIG (reference sequence). In nucleotides, the CDR3 is TGTGCCTGGACCGGTCCCTACGAGCAGTACTTC. Its translation: CAWTGPYEQYF. The variable domain in full, with the rest retrieved from reference TRBV30 and TRBJ2-7, is SQTIHQWPATLVQPVGSPLSLECTVEGTSNPNLYWYRQAAGRGLQLLFYSVGIGQISSEVPQNLSASRPQDRQFILSSKKLLLSDSGFYLCAWTGPYEQYFGPGTRLTVT.

This clonotype was observed a few times. The chain couples TRBV5-6 to TRBJ2-1; perhaps TRBD2 as D (5 bases). The CDR3 sequence is 16 residues long. Germline lookup yields CDR1 SGHDT and CDR2 YYEEEE. V shed 0 bases and J shed 4 bases, with 14 bases lying between them. CDR3 protein: CASSLVQGLRYNEQFF. The CDR3 DNA is TGTGCCAGCAGCTTGGTCCAAGGACTGCGATACAATGAGCAGTTCTTC.

This clonotype has a handful of counts. This chain connects TRBV7-8 to TRBJ2-7, with TRBD2 as a possible D gene (6 bases). The germline V gene encodes CDR1 SGHVS and CDR2 FQNEAQ. The CDR3 spans 14 residues. Trimming removed 1 base at V and 4 bases at J, with 11 bases between. CDR3 sequence: CASSLGGRLYEQYF. The DNA of the CDR3 is TGTGCCAGCAGCTTAGGAGGGAGGTTGTACGAGCAGTACTTC.

This clonotype was detected a few times. The chain is built from TRBV7-2 and TRBJ1-2; 7 bases line up with TRBD1. The junction had 14 bases not matched to a gene; V was cut back by 5 bases and J by 2 bases. Germline V gene data show CDR1 as SGHTA and CDR2 as FQGNSA. The length of the CDR3 is 17 residues. The CDR3 sequence is CASSRRSGQLDNYGYTF. CDR3 sequence (DNA): TGTGCCAGCAGCCGCAGGTCGGGACAGCTGGACAACTATGGCTACACCTTC. The full variable domain, completed using reference TRBV7-2 and TRBJ1-2, is GAGVSQSPSNKVTEKGKDVELRCDPISGHTALYWYRQSLGQGLEFLIYFQGNSAPDKSGLPSDRFSAERTGGSVSTLTIQRTQQEDSAVYLCASSRRSGQLDNYGYTFGSGTRLTVV.

The V and J genes are TRBV18 and TRBJ2-5; D possibly corresponds to TRBD1 (5 bases). The CDR3 is made up of 15 amino acids. V was pared by 3 bases and J by 3 bases, with 14 bases between. The V gene's germline CDR1 is KGHSH and CDR2 LQKENI. CDR3 sequence reads: CASSPDSAPKETQYF. DNA of the CDR3: TGTGCCAGCTCACCCGACAGCGCGCCGAAAGAGACCCAGTACTTC. Combining the CDR3 with reference TRBV18 and TRBJ2-5 gives the whole variable domain NAGVMQNPRHLVRRRGQEARLRCSPMKGHSHVYWYRQLPEEGLKFMVYLQKENIIDESGMPKERFSAEFPKEGPSILRIQQVVRGDSAAYFCASSPDSAPKETQYFGPGTRLLVL.

The sample holds a few counts of this clonotype. The chain has TRBV2 and TRBJ1-6, with unresolved D. V lost 2 bases, J lost 8 bases, and 7 bases lay in between. The germline V gene has CDR1 SNHLY and CDR2 FYNNEI. The CDR3 covers 13 residues. The CDR3 protein is CASSEQFYSPLHF. DNA for the CDR3: TGTGCCAGCAGTGAACAGTTTTATTCACCCCTCCACTTT.

This clonotype was observed a handful of times. The DNA for the CDR3 is TGTGCCAGCAGCCCCTCCGGTTCGCGGAGATCCTACGAGCAGTACTTC. It is translated as CASSPSGSRRSYEQYF. The rearrangement links TRBV12-3 or TRBV12-4 to TRBJ2-7; no clear D gene. The CDR3 is made up of 16 amino acids. The V end lost 6 bases, the J end lost 1 base, and 19 bases lay between the germline ends.

This clonotype appeared a few times. The chain has TRBV27 and TRBJ2-7; no clear D gene. CDR1 MNHEY and CDR2 SMNVEV come from the germline V gene (reference sequence). Trimming stripped 3 bases from V and 7 bases from J, with 13 bases between. CDR3 size: 13 residues. This CDR3 is CASSFSPTIEQYF. The DNA for the CDR3 is TGTGCCAGCAGTTTTTCCCCTACTATAGAGCAGTACTTC.